These T cell receptor beta chains were read from a single sample in a study of shared clonotypes between healthy human individuals. Clones were read by immunoSEQ multiplex PCR, and TCRdb kept only the in-frame ones, dropping some. The profile covers 1,100,000 or so clones, with around 78% appearing a single time and approximately 0.52% taken by the ten largest. Sequencing was done on a sample of memory CD4+ T cells from PBMCs. The receptor source for this set is a man aged 18 to 30 in good health. Some clones in this sample may be carry-over from other donors' samples. Each CDR3 is given with its conserved first and last residue. The order of the fields is V gene, J gene, clone size, D gene, CDR3 protein, CDR3 DNA. The D gene is left open where the match is weak. Not every row has a clone size; where given, it reads once, few, many or a size class.

v_call: TRBV19; j_call: TRBJ1-2; clone_size: -; d_call: -; cdr3_aa: CASSVRAGGGYTF; cdr3_nt: TGTGCCAGTAGTGTCCGGGCGGGAGGTGGCTACACCTTC
v_call: TRBV10-3; j_call: TRBJ2-1; clone_size: -; d_call: TRBD1; cdr3_aa: CAIGYRGNTDNEQFF; cdr3_nt: TGTGCCATCGGCTACAGGGGGAATACGGACAATGAGCAGTTCTTC
v_call: TRBV4-1; j_call: TRBJ1-6; clone_size: -; d_call: -; cdr3_aa: CASSQVGRSRDGSPLHF; cdr3_nt: TGCGCCAGCAGCCAAGTTGGTAGGAGCCGCGACGGTTCACCCCTCCACTTT
v_call: TRBV2; j_call: TRBJ2-2; clone_size: -; d_call: TRBD2; cdr3_aa: CASRPSGANTGELFF; cdr3_nt: TGTGCCAGCCGTCCAAGCGGGGCAAACACCGGGGAGCTGTTTTTT
v_call: TRBV25-1; j_call: TRBJ1-5; clone_size: -; d_call: -; cdr3_aa: CASSGGWEGSWQPQHF; cdr3_nt: TGTGCCAGCAGTGGCGGTTGGGAGGGGTCTTGGCAGCCCCAGCATTTT
v_call: TRBV7-9; j_call: TRBJ1-2; clone_size: few; d_call: -; cdr3_aa: CASSPYAGFYGYTF; cdr3_nt: TGTGCCAGCAGCCCCTACGCGGGGTTTTATGGCTACACCTTC
v_call: TRBV28; j_call: TRBJ2-7; clone_size: -; d_call: -; cdr3_aa: CASSFAPNYEQYF; cdr3_nt: TGTGCCAGCAGTTTCGCTCCTAACTACGAGCAGTACTTC
v_call: TRBV28; j_call: TRBJ1-5; clone_size: -; d_call: -; cdr3_aa: CASSKSISNQPQHF; cdr3_nt: TGTGCCAGCAGCAAGTCGATTAGCAATCAGCCCCAGCATTTT
v_call: TRBV5-1; j_call: TRBJ2-3; clone_size: -; d_call: TRBD1; cdr3_aa: CASSSGQGSDTQYF; cdr3_nt: TGCGCCAGCAGCTCGGGACAGGGGTCAGATACGCAGTATTTT
v_call: TRBV28; j_call: TRBJ1-4; clone_size: -; d_call: TRBD1; cdr3_aa: CASSLNSGGPSNEKLFF; cdr3_nt: TGTGCCAGCAGTTTAAATTCAGGGGGCCCCTCTAATGAAAAACTGTTTTTT
v_call: TRBV6-5; j_call: TRBJ2-1; clone_size: once; d_call: TRBD1; cdr3_aa: CASSYTGGSEQFF; cdr3_nt: TGTGCCAGCAGTTATACAGGGGGCTCTGAGCAGTTCTTC
v_call: TRBV5-1; j_call: TRBJ2-5; clone_size: -; d_call: -; cdr3_aa: CASSLGQETQYF; cdr3_nt: TGCGCCAGCAGCCTAGGGCAAGAGACCCAGTACTTC
v_call: TRBV28; j_call: TRBJ2-7; clone_size: -; d_call: -; cdr3_aa: CASSFGPDRLPYEQYF; cdr3_nt: TGTGCCAGCAGTTTCGGCCCAGACAGACTACCCTACGAGCAGTACTTC
v_call: TRBV5-4; j_call: TRBJ1-1; clone_size: many; d_call: -; cdr3_aa: CASGFQNTEAFF; cdr3_nt: TGTGCCAGTGGGTTCCAGAACACTGAAGCTTTCTTT
v_call: TRBV18; j_call: TRBJ1-1; clone_size: few; d_call: TRBD1; cdr3_aa: CASSPGQGSTEAFF; cdr3_nt: TGTGCCAGCTCTCCGGGACAGGGTTCGACTGAAGCTTTCTTT
v_call: TRBV7-9; j_call: TRBJ2-5; clone_size: -; d_call: -; cdr3_aa: CASSSTRYQETQYF; cdr3_nt: TGTGCCAGCAGCTCGACACGGTACCAAGAGACCCAGTACTTC
v_call: TRBV29-1; j_call: TRBJ1-1; clone_size: few; d_call: TRBD1; cdr3_aa: CSVQTGGNTEAFF; cdr3_nt: TGCAGCGTTCAGACAGGGGGGAACACTGAAGCTTTCTTT
v_call: TRBV5-1; j_call: TRBJ2-2; clone_size: once; d_call: -; cdr3_aa: CASSLGSETGELFF; cdr3_nt: TGCGCCAGCAGCTTGGGATCTGAGACCGGGGAGCTGTTTTTT
v_call: TRBV28; j_call: TRBJ1-1; clone_size: -; d_call: -; cdr3_aa: CASSVRGVEAFF; cdr3_nt: TGTGCCAGCAGTGTCCGTGGGGTTGAAGCTTTCTTT
v_call: TRBV5-1; j_call: TRBJ2-5; clone_size: -; d_call: -; cdr3_aa: CAGSTLGTQETQYF; cdr3_nt: TGCGCCGGCAGCACCCTGGGGACCCAAGAGACCCAGTACTTC
v_call: TRBV28; j_call: TRBJ1-1; clone_size: -; d_call: -; cdr3_aa: CASSPQGSGTEAFF; cdr3_nt: TGTGCCAGCAGTCCCCAGGGAAGCGGCACTGAAGCTTTCTTT
v_call: TRBV5-5; j_call: TRBJ1-2; clone_size: -; d_call: TRBD1; cdr3_aa: CASSSGQGVAYGYTF; cdr3_nt: TGTGCCAGCAGCTCTGGACAGGGGGTGGCCTATGGCTACACCTTC
v_call: TRBV28; j_call: TRBJ2-7; clone_size: once; d_call: TRBD1; cdr3_aa: CASSQPPGQARREQYF; cdr3_nt: TGTGCCAGCAGCCAACCTCCGGGACAGGCCCGACGCGAGCAGTACTTC
v_call: TRBV10-3; j_call: TRBJ2-3; clone_size: -; d_call: -; cdr3_aa: CAISGRERGTDTQYF; cdr3_nt: TGTGCCATCAGTGGACGGGAGAGGGGCACAGATACGCAGTATTTT
v_call: TRBV5-1; j_call: TRBJ2-3; clone_size: -; d_call: -; cdr3_aa: CASSFGRIATDTQYF; cdr3_nt: TGCGCCAGCAGCTTTGGTCGGATAGCCACAGATACGCAGTATTTT